This T cell receptor (beta chain) is drawn from a study of CD8 T cells in Susac syndrome. Study context: Blood was drawn from Susac syndrome patients while they were therapy-naive, on corticosteroids, or on intravenous immunoglobulin alone. Study results and limitations: The study recognized that its TCR sequencing and HLA analysis covered a relatively small number of individuals. The CD4+ T cell repertoires of Susac syndrome were found to show no clonal expansion.

Random hexamers served to reverse transcribe about 0.45 to 1 ug RNA. The method of amplification for TCR beta CDR3 was immunoSEQ multiplex PCR, covering 54 Vbeta and 13 Jbeta. TCRdb ran MiXCR on the immunoSEQ multiplex PCR reads and lists one entry per CDR3 protein. The sample includes about 240,000 distinct CDR3 sequences, almost 97% seen only once; the top ten take about 0.094%. Germline V gene sequence: CDR1 DFQATT, CDR2 SNEGSKA (reference sequence). V lost 5 bases and J lost 6, with 21 bases in between. The CDR3 contains 15 residues. Concerning this clonotype: The antigen is not known.

Sequencing was done on a sample of CD4+ T cells from PBMCs. The chain employs TRBV20-1 and TRBJ2-3; D is possibly TRBD1 or TRBD2 (6 bases each). This receptor was identified in a human donor with Susac syndrome. CDR3 coding DNA: TGCAGTGCTGGCGCCCACTCGGGGGCCCGCGATACGCAGTATTTT. As protein: CSAGAHSGARDTQYF.